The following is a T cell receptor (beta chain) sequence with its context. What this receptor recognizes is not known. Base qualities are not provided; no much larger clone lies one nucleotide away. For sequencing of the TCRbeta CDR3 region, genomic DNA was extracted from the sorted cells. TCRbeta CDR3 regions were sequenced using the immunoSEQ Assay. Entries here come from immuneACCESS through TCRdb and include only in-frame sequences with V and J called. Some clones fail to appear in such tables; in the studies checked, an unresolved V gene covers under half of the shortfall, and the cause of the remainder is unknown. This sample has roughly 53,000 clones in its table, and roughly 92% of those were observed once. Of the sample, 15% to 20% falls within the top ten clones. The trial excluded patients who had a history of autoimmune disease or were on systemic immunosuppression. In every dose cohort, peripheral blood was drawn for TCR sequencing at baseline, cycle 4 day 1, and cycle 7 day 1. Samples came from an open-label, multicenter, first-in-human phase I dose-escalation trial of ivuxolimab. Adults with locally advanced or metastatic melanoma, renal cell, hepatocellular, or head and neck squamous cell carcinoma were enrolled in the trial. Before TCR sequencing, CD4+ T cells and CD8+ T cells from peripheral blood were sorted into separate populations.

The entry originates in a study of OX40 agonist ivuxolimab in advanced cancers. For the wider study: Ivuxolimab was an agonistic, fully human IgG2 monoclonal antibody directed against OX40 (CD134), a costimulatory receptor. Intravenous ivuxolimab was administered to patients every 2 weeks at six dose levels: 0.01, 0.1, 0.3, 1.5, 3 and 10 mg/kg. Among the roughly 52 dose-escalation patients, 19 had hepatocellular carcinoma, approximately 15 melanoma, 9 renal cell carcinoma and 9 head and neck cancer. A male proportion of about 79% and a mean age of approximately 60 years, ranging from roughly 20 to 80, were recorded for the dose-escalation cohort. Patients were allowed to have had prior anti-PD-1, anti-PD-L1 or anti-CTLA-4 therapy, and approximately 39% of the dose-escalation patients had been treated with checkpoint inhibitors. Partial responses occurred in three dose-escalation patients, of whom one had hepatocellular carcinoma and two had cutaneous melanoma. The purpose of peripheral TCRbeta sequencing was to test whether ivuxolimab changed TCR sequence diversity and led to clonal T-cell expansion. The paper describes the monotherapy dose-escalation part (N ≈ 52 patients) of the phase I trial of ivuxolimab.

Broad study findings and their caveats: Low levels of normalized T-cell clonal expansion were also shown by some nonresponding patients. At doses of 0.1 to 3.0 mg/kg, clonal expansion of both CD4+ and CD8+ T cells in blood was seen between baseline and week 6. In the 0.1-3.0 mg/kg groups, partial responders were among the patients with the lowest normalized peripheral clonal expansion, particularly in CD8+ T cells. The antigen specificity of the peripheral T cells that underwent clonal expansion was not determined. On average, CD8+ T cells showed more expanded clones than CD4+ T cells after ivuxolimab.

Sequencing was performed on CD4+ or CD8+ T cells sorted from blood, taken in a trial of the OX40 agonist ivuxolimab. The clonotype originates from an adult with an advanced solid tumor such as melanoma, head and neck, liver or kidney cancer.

For the CDR3, the sequence is CASSSNGGWAQFF. The bases read TGTGCCAGCAGCTCAAATGGTGGCTGGGCGCAGTTCTTC. The sequence is built from TRBV11-2 and TRBJ2-1; the D gene remains uncertain. V is clipped by 4 bases and J by 12 bases, and the sequence between their germline boundaries is 16 bases long. Taken from the germline V gene, the CDR1 and CDR2 loops are SGHAT and FQNNGV. The CDR3 runs 13 amino acids, cysteine and phenylalanine included. Here the CDR3 DNA is all that survives: 39 bases in frame from base 1.